One and the same sample provided the 10 T cell receptor beta chains below, sequenced in a study of blood T cell repertoires in COVID-19. The repertoire was sequenced with immunoSEQ multiplex PCR; TCRdb's copy has only in-frame clones and lacks some. The table records approximately 70,000 clones, around nine tenths of them present only once. Sample: peripheral blood. The source is a woman aged 55-69 years with acute or convalescent COVID-19.

The chain uses TRBV2 and TRBJ2-5, with TRBD1 identical over 8 bases. Germline V lookup: CDR1 SNHLY, CDR2 FYNNEI. Losses at the gene ends were 6 bases for V and 5 bases for J; bases not matched to a gene: 5. This CDR3 is built from 13 residues. Written as DNA, the CDR3 is TGTGCCAGCAGGCCCAGGGGGCTTGAGACCCAGTACTTC. Its translation: CASRPRGLETQYF.

The rearrangement links TRBV19 to TRBJ2-2, with 12 bases matching TRBD2. The CDR3 sequence is 15 residues long. The junction had 1 base not matched to a gene; V was cut back by 5 bases and J by 3 bases. Germline-derived CDR1 and CDR2 are LNHDA and SQIVND (reference sequence). In nucleotides, the CDR3 is TGTGCCAGTAGTCTAGCGGGGGGGCACACCGGGGAGCTGTTTTTT. Translated, it gives CASSLAGGHTGELFF.

The chain recombines TRBV6-1 with TRBJ2-3; possible D gene TRBD2, 7 bases. V was trimmed by 0 bases and J by 11 bases, leaving 15 bases between them. Germline lookup yields CDR1 MNHNS and CDR2 SASEGT. The length of the CDR3 is 14 residues. The CDR3 region is CASSEAGGAYEQYF. The DNA of the CDR3 is TGTGCCAGCAGTGAAGCGGGGGGGGCCTATGAGCAGTATTTT.

This chain connects TRBV18 to TRBJ2-1, with 12 bases lining up with TRBD2. Germline trimming cut 3 bases from V and 10 bases from J; bases unmatched to any gene: 7. From germline, CDR1 is KGHSH and CDR2 LQKENI. The CDR3 consists of 15 residues. In DNA, the CDR3 is TGTGCCAGCTCACCCGGACTAGCGGGGCCCAGAGAGCAGTTCTTC. Its translation: CASSPGLAGPREQFF.

This clone was counted only a few times. The CDR3 sequence: CASSFSGGYNEQFF. The CDR3 DNA is TGTGCCAGCAGCTTTAGCGGGGGCTACAATGAGCAGTTCTTC. The chain uses TRBV7-9 and TRBJ2-1; 9 bases line up with TRBD2. V lost 3 bases, J lost 3 bases, and 0 bases stayed unmatched. The CDR3 length is 14 residues. Germline values: CDR1 SEHNR, CDR2 FQNEAQ (reference sequence).

The V gene is TRBV19, the J gene TRBJ1-2, with a weak D call TRBD1 (6 bases). The length of the CDR3 is 14 residues. The germline CDR1 and CDR2 sequences are LNHDA and SQIVND (reference sequence). The V and J ends lost 7 bases and 2 bases respectively, with 14 bases between them. For the CDR3, the DNA is TGTGCCAGTAAAAAACAGGGAGAAAACTATGGCTACACCTTC. Amino acid sequence: CASKKQGENYGYTF. Complete variable domain (other parts from reference TRBV19 and TRBJ1-2): DGGITQSPKYLFRKEGQNVTLSCEQNLNHDAMYWYRQDPGQGLRLIYYSQIVNDFQKGDIAEGYSVSREKKESFPLTVTSAQKNPTAFYLCASKKQGENYGYTFGSGTRLTVV.

The chain employs TRBV27 and TRBJ1-6; D may be TRBD1 (6 bases). The CDR3 sequence is 16 residues long. The V end lost 3 bases, the J end lost 5 bases, and 14 bases lay between the germline ends. Germline V gene data show CDR1 as MNHEY and CDR2 as SMNVEV (reference sequence). CDR3 residues: CASSLRGGRHNSPLHF. The DNA of the CDR3 is TGTGCCAGCAGTTTGCGGGGGGGGCGGCATAATTCACCCCTCCACTTT.

This chain connects TRBV2 to TRBJ1-1; tentatively, D is TRBD1 (6 bases). Germline loops: CDR1 SNHLY, CDR2 FYNNEI. V dropped 6 bases and J dropped 1 base, with 12 bases sitting between them. The CDR3 contains 14 residues. The CDR3 region has the DNA TGTGCCAGCAGACGCGACAGGACGAACACTGAAGCTTTCTTT. Amino acid sequence: CASRRDRTNTEAFF.

A few counts support this clone. V and J are TRBV21-1 and TRBJ1-6. TRBV21-1 is a listed pseudogene. This CDR3 region has 15 residues. DNA for the CDR3: TGTGCCAGCAGCAAAGCTCCGGAGTCGAATTCACCCCTCCACTTT. It encodes CASSKAPESNSPLHF.

The rearrangement joins TRBV5-1 to TRBJ1-1; 8 bases are shared with TRBD1. Germline V lookup: CDR1 SGHRS, CDR2 YFSETQ. The CDR3 has 15 residues. The V gene end was trimmed by 4 bases and the J gene end by 1 base; junction bases not matched to a gene: 6. The CDR3 loop is CASSPSGTGNTEAFF. The CDR3 region has the DNA TGCGCCAGCAGCCCTTCCGGGACAGGGAACACTGAAGCTTTCTTT.